Listed below are T cell receptor beta chains from one sample, sequenced in a study of T-cell memory formation after mild COVID-19. Using its own MiXCR run on the 5' RACE reads, TCRdb lists one record per CDR3 protein. This table has a few hundred thousand distinct CDR3 sequences, 8% to 9% appearing once. Sequences were obtained from PBMCs or a T cell subset sorted from them (not recorded which). The receptors originated from a man between 18 and 29 years old who had mild COVID-19 (a few samples of this study predate the infection). Cell type and time point are not known. Each CDR3 is given with its conserved first and last residue. The order of the fields is clone size, J gene, V gene, D gene, CDR3 DNA, CDR3 protein. D genes are given only for firm matches. Some rows have no size entry. The others give once, few or many, or a class for an expanded clone.

clone_size: few; j_call: TRBJ2-5; v_call: TRBV18; d_call: -; cdr3_nt: TGTGCCAGCTCACCACCGGTGGGTCGGGACCAAGAGACCCAGTACTTC; cdr3_aa: CASSPPVGRDQETQYF
clone_size: few; j_call: TRBJ1-5; v_call: TRBV12-3/TRBV12-4; d_call: -; cdr3_nt: TGTGCCAGCAGTTTACACCGAAATCAGCCCCAGCATTTT; cdr3_aa: CASSLHRNQPQHF
clone_size: -; j_call: TRBJ2-7; v_call: TRBV2; d_call: -; cdr3_nt: TGTGCCAGCAGTGAAGTTCAGGTTCGCGAGCAGTACTTC; cdr3_aa: CASSEVQVREQYF
clone_size: -; j_call: TRBJ1-6; v_call: TRBV4-2; d_call: TRBD1; cdr3_nt: TGTGCCAGCAGCTCCACAGGGGGAGAATCACCCCTCCACTTT; cdr3_aa: CASSSTGGESPLHF
clone_size: -; j_call: TRBJ1-3; v_call: TRBV5-1; d_call: -; cdr3_nt: TGCGCCAGCAGCCGGGACGTCCCTTCTGGAAACACCATATATTTT; cdr3_aa: CASSRDVPSGNTIYF
clone_size: -; j_call: TRBJ2-5; v_call: TRBV5-8; d_call: TRBD1; cdr3_nt: TGTGCCAGCACTGTGAAGGGTCTGGGACAGGGGCTTCTCCAGTACTTC; cdr3_aa: CASTVKGLGQGLLQYF
clone_size: many; j_call: TRBJ2-7; v_call: TRBV7-6; d_call: TRBD1; cdr3_nt: TGTGCCAGCAGCTTAGAGCAGGGGGCCTCCTACGAGCAGTACTTC; cdr3_aa: CASSLEQGASYEQYF
clone_size: many; j_call: TRBJ2-3; v_call: TRBV5-4; d_call: -; cdr3_nt: TGTGCCAGCAGCTTGGGGTCGGCAGATACGCAGTATTTT; cdr3_aa: CASSLGSADTQYF
clone_size: -; j_call: TRBJ1-1; v_call: TRBV27; d_call: -; cdr3_nt: TGTGCCAGCAGTTTATTGGGCACAGGCGATAACACTGAAGCTTTCTTT; cdr3_aa: CASSLLGTGDNTEAFF
clone_size: -; j_call: TRBJ2-5; v_call: TRBV5-1; d_call: -; cdr3_nt: TGCGCCAGCAGCTCGTTACTACAGCAAGAGACCCAGTACTTC; cdr3_aa: CASSSLLQQETQYF
clone_size: -; j_call: TRBJ1-1; v_call: TRBV18; d_call: -; cdr3_nt: TGTGCCAGCTCACCGGAACAGGACACTGAAGCTTTCTTT; cdr3_aa: CASSPEQDTEAFF
clone_size: many; j_call: TRBJ2-2; v_call: TRBV6-4; d_call: -; cdr3_nt: TGTGCCAGCAGTGTTGCACAGGGCGCGAACACCGGGGAGCTGTTTTTT; cdr3_aa: CASSVAQGANTGELFF
clone_size: few; j_call: TRBJ1-2; v_call: TRBV20-1; d_call: TRBD1; cdr3_nt: TGCAGTGCTGATGGGACAGGCGGCGGTGCCTCCGGATATGGCTACACCTTC; cdr3_aa: CSADGTGGGASGYGYTF
clone_size: few; j_call: TRBJ1-1; v_call: TRBV4-3; d_call: -; cdr3_nt: TGCGCCAGCAGCCAAGATCGCACCTTGAACACTGAAGCTTTCTTT; cdr3_aa: CASSQDRTLNTEAFF
clone_size: -; j_call: TRBJ2-1; v_call: TRBV5-1; d_call: -; cdr3_nt: TGCGCCAGCGGGGTCGGAACCTACAATGAGCAGTTCTTC; cdr3_aa: CASGVGTYNEQFF
clone_size: -; j_call: TRBJ2-1; v_call: TRBV5-1; d_call: -; cdr3_nt: TGCGCCAGCAGCATACAGGGATCTCTCCGCCCGAATGAGCAGTTCTTC; cdr3_aa: CASSIQGSLRPNEQFF
clone_size: few; j_call: TRBJ2-1; v_call: TRBV18; d_call: -; cdr3_nt: TGTGCCAGCTCACCCGGACTCGAAAATGAGCAGTTCTTC; cdr3_aa: CASSPGLENEQFF
clone_size: -; j_call: TRBJ2-7; v_call: TRBV7-8; d_call: TRBD1; cdr3_nt: TGTGCCAGCAGCTTAGCAGAGACAGGGGACGAGCAGTACTTC; cdr3_aa: CASSLAETGDEQYF
clone_size: -; j_call: TRBJ2-7; v_call: TRBV3-1; d_call: -; cdr3_nt: TGTGCCAGCAGCCACATCGGAAGGGGACCCAACTACGAGCAGTACTTC; cdr3_aa: CASSHIGRGPNYEQYF
clone_size: few; j_call: TRBJ2-2; v_call: TRBV10-3; d_call: TRBD1; cdr3_nt: TGTGCCATCAGTGGACAGGGAGAGTACACCGGGGAGCTGTTTTTT; cdr3_aa: CAISGQGEYTGELFF
clone_size: -; j_call: TRBJ2-5; v_call: TRBV6-5; d_call: TRBD2; cdr3_nt: TGTGCCAGCAGGACACCGGGACTAGCGGGACAAGAGACCCAGTACTTC; cdr3_aa: CASRTPGLAGQETQYF
clone_size: few; j_call: TRBJ1-2; v_call: TRBV7-9; d_call: -; cdr3_nt: TGTGCCAGCAGCTTAGTTGGCTACACCTTC; cdr3_aa: CASSLVGYTF
clone_size: few; j_call: TRBJ2-5; v_call: TRBV5-6; d_call: TRBD1; cdr3_nt: TGTGCCAGCAGCTTGAAGGGACAGGGGATCGTGGAGACCCAGTACTTC; cdr3_aa: CASSLKGQGIVETQYF
clone_size: -; j_call: TRBJ1-1; v_call: TRBV10-3; d_call: TRBD1; cdr3_nt: TGTGCCATCAGTGACCGACAGGGCATGAACACTGAAGCTTTCTTT; cdr3_aa: CAISDRQGMNTEAFF
clone_size: -; j_call: TRBJ2-5; v_call: TRBV29-1; d_call: -; cdr3_nt: TGCAGCGTTGATCTGGGGCAAGAGACCCAGTACTTC; cdr3_aa: CSVDLGQETQYF
clone_size: few; j_call: TRBJ2-7; v_call: TRBV6-2/TRBV6-3; d_call: -; cdr3_nt: TGTGCCAGCAGTCTCGGGGCATCCCCCTCCTACGAGCAGTACTTC; cdr3_aa: CASSLGASPSYEQYF
clone_size: -; j_call: TRBJ2-7; v_call: TRBV12-3/TRBV12-4; d_call: -; cdr3_nt: TGTGCCAGCAGTGGCTCCGGAGGAGCCTACGAGCAGTACTTC; cdr3_aa: CASSGSGGAYEQYF
clone_size: few; j_call: TRBJ1-2; v_call: TRBV28; d_call: -; cdr3_nt: TGTGCCAGCCTACCGGGGGCGAACTATGGCTACACCTTC; cdr3_aa: CASLPGANYGYTF
clone_size: few; j_call: TRBJ2-3; v_call: TRBV4-1; d_call: TRBD2; cdr3_nt: TGCGCCAGCAGCCCGCAAAGGACGGGGGGGCCCTCAGATACGCAGTATTTT; cdr3_aa: CASSPQRTGGPSDTQYF
clone_size: -; j_call: TRBJ2-3; v_call: TRBV9; d_call: -; cdr3_nt: TGTGCCAGCAGCGTAGCGAGTATAGCAGATACGCAGTATTTT; cdr3_aa: CASSVASIADTQYF